These 24 T cell receptor beta chains share one sample of origin, sequenced in a study of blood T cells in healthy people across ages. Primers used in a second PCR of about 6 to 11 cycles were a sample-barcoded 5' primer and a J-beta primer mix. TCRdb re-called the 5' RACE reads through MiXCR, storing one row per CDR3 protein. The sample includes approximately 810,000 distinct CDR3 sequences, less than 35% seen only once; the top ten take 17%. Sequencing used blood. Every receptor here comes from a woman aged 80 or over in good health.

This clonotype was observed many times. The V call is TRBV5-4, the J call TRBJ1-4, with D hard to call. Germline loops: CDR1 SGHNT, CDR2 YYREEE (reference sequence). V dropped 4 bases and J dropped 2 bases, with 12 bases sitting between them. This CDR3 has 15 amino acids. The CDR3 loop reads CASSPIGGTNEKLFF. The DNA of the CDR3 is TGTGCCAGCAGCCCTATAGGTGGGACTAATGAAAAACTGTTTTTT.

This clonotype has more than one count but fewer than ten. The chain employs TRBV30 and TRBJ2-2; possible D gene TRBD1, 5 bases. CDR1 is GTSNPN and CDR2 is SVGIG in the germline V gene (reference sequence). V was cut by 2 bases and J by 6 bases, with 13 bases left in between. The length of the CDR3 is 14 residues. CDR3 protein: CAWSRQGSPGELFF. CDR3 nucleotide sequence: TGTGCCTGGAGTCGTCAGGGTTCACCCGGGGAGCTGTTTTTT.

This chain connects TRBV3-1 to TRBJ1-2; D ambiguous. This CDR3 is 13 amino acids long. The V end was cut by 8 bases, the J end by 4 bases, with 14 bases between. Per the germline V gene, CDR1 is LGHDT and CDR2 is YNNKEL (reference sequence). This CDR3 is CASGQLSSYGYTF. CDR3 DNA: TGTGCCAGCGGGCAACTCTCCAGCTATGGCTACACCTTC.

This clonotype was recorded at least ten times. The chain recombines TRBV20-1 with TRBJ2-5; TRBD2 aligns across 7 bases. The J segment lost 5 bases and the V segment lost 3 bases, leaving 9 bases of the junction unmatched. CDR1 DFQATT and CDR2 SNEGSKA come from the germline V gene (reference sequence). CDR3 length equals 14 residues. In DNA, the CDR3 is TGCAGTGCTAGTCCCCGGGACTATTGGGAGACCCAGTACTTC. Translated, it gives CSASPRDYWETQYF.

This clonotype was picked up one time. A read error is possible here, since a much larger clone lies one base away. J is TRBJ1-5 and V is TRBV6-6, with a possible D match to TRBD1 (5 bases). There are 16 residues in the CDR3. Germline CDR1 is MNHNY and CDR2 is SVGAGI (reference sequence). The CDR3 sequence is CASSPGPGYSHQPQHF. The CDR3 coding sequence is TGTGCCAGCAGTCCGGGACCCGGCTATAGCCATCAGCCCCAGCATTTT.

To note about this clonotype: A much larger clone differs by one base, so this may be a read error. The genes are TRBV5-1 and TRBJ1-5; D is unclear. The germline CDR1 and CDR2 sequences are SGHRS and YFSETQ. Trimming removed 2 bases from V and 2 bases from J, with 14 bases in between. This CDR3 has 16 amino acids. In DNA, the CDR3 is TGCGCCAGCAGCTTCTCCGGCCCGGTAGGCAATCAGCCCCAGCATTTT. Residues: CASSFSGPVGNQPQHF.

At least ten counts were recorded for this clonotype. This chain connects TRBV2 to TRBJ2-3; TRBD1 matches 7 bases. Germline lookup yields CDR1 SNHLY and CDR2 FYNNEI. After removal of 5 bases from V and 3 bases from J, the junction contained 8 bases not matched to a gene. The CDR3 has 15 amino acids. CDR3 sequence reads: CASSKDREWTDTQYF. As DNA, the CDR3 is TGTGCCAGCAGTAAAGACAGGGAGTGGACAGATACGCAGTATTTT.

This clonotype was picked up many times. The rearrangement links TRBV20-1 to TRBJ2-1; D call uncertain. CDR1 and CDR2 from the germline V gene are DFQATT and SNEGSKA (reference sequence). V was clipped by 0 bases and J by 14 bases, with 11 bases between them. The CDR3 loop spans 11 amino acids. The CDR3 nucleotides read TGCAGTGCTAGAGATGGGATGAAGGAGTTCTTC. It specifies CSARDGMKEFF.

Comment on this clonotype: A much larger clone lies one base from this, so it may be a read error. V gene TRBV5-1 combines with J gene TRBJ1-1; a possible D gene is TRBD1 (6 bases). Between the trimmed V and J ends, which lost 3 bases and 1 base, there was a span of 10 bases. The CDR3 is 14 amino acids. Germline CDR1 SGHRS, CDR2 YFSETQ. CDR3 protein: CASSWGAGNTEAFF. In DNA, the CDR3 is TGCGCCAGCAGCTGGGGGGCAGGGAACACTGAAGCTTTCTTT.

This clonotype was detected many times. The chain has TRBV4-1 and TRBJ2-1, with 9 positions matching TRBD1. The germline V gene encodes CDR1 MGHRA and CDR2 YSYEKL. J gave up 10 bases and V 4 bases, and 11 bases lay outside the gene matches. The CDR3 runs to 15 residues. This CDR3 reads CASSRSGQGGEEQFF. Here the CDR3 DNA reads TGCGCCAGCAGCCGGTCGGGACAGGGAGGAGAGGAGCAGTTCTTC.

Turning to this clonotype: With a much larger clone just one base away, this may be a read error. The V gene is TRBV6-2 or TRBV6-3, the J gene TRBJ2-1, with D tentatively TRBD2 (6 bases). Germline-derived CDR1 and CDR2 are MNHEY and SVGEGT. The CDR3 totals 15 residues. The DNA for the CDR3 is TGTGCCAGCAGTTACAGGTTTCGGGGAGGCAATGAGCGGTTCTTC. Its protein is CASSYRFRGGNERFF.

This clonotype showed up just a few times. At one end the junction does not follow the germline gene, possibly because of a read error. This chain uses TRBV12-3 or TRBV12-4 with TRBJ2-3, with D possibly being TRBD2 (7 bases). The CDR3 runs 14 residues. CDR3 residues: CVSSHTGGVDTQYF. CDR3 nucleotides: TGTGTCAGCAGTCACACGGGGGGCGTAGATACGCAGTATTTT.

This clonotype has a handful of counts. This may arise from a read error, as a much more abundant clone is one base away. J is TRBJ1-5 and V is TRBV4-1; D gene unclear. Germline CDR1 is MGHRA and CDR2 is YSYEKL. The CDR3 length is 13 residues. Deletions cut 0 bases from V and 6 bases from J, with 6 bases between. CDR3 sequence: CASSQEEGQPQHF. The DNA for the CDR3 is TGCGCCAGCAGCCAAGAGGAGGGTCAGCCCCAGCATTTT.

This clonotype came up a few times. Since a much larger clone is just one base distant, this may be a read error. The chain couples TRBV7-8 to TRBJ2-5, with TRBD1 identical over 9 bases. Looked up from germline, CDR1 is SGHVS and CDR2 is FQNEAQ. This CDR3 spans 14 amino acids. CDR3 nucleotide sequence: TGTACCAGCAGCTCCGGACAGGGGCTGGAGACCCAGTACTTC. Its protein product is CTSSSGQGLETQYF.

Concerning this clonotype itself: A much larger clonotype is one base distant, so this may be a read error. The chain employs TRBV4-1 and TRBJ1-5; D remains ambiguous. CDR1 and CDR2 (germline): MGHRA, YSYEKL. This CDR3 is built from 15 residues. V lost 0 bases, J lost 6 bases, and 12 bases lay in between. The CDR3 reads CASSQEPGWAQPQHF. CDR3 nucleotide sequence: TGCGCCAGCAGCCAAGAGCCGGGCTGGGCTCAGCCCCAGCATTTT.

The rearrangement joins TRBV27 to TRBJ1-1; D ambiguous. This CDR3 region has 16 residues. V was pared by 3 bases and J by 0 bases, with 14 bases between. Germline V gene data show CDR1 as MNHEY and CDR2 as SMNVEV (reference sequence). The CDR3 DNA follows: TGTGCCAGCAGTTTGTTGTCTAACAGCCTGAACACTGAAGCTTTCTTT. The encoded protein is CASSLLSNSLNTEAFF.

This clonotype showed up many times. V usage is TRBV6-6 and J usage is TRBJ2-3; TRBD2 aligns across 8 bases. The trim removed 5 bases at V and 6 bases at J, leaving 4 bases unmatched. The CDR3 contains 13 residues. CDR1 is MNHNY and CDR2 is SVGAGI in the germline V gene (reference sequence). For the CDR3, the DNA is TGTGCCAGCAGTGCGGGACTAGGGGATACGCAGTATTTT. It encodes CASSAGLGDTQYF.

Of note for this clonotype: A clone one base away is much larger, so this may be a read error. V and J are TRBV7-9 and TRBJ1-4, with D tentatively TRBD1 (6 bases). This CDR3 comprises 15 residues. Germline-derived CDR1 and CDR2 are SEHNR and FQNEAQ (reference sequence). The CDR3 protein is CAGSLQQGTNEKLFF. The CDR3 DNA reads as TGTGCCGGCAGCTTACAACAGGGAACTAATGAAAAACTGTTTTTT.

This clonotype was counted many times. The J gene is TRBJ1-2, the V gene TRBV7-9; 11 bases map to TRBD1. The CDR3 spans 14 residues. Germline-derived CDR1 and CDR2 are SEHNR and FQNEAQ (reference sequence). Unmatched junction bases numbered 9, after V lost 8 bases and J lost 7 bases. The CDR3 loop reads CASRAGTGGFGYTF. In DNA form, the CDR3 reads TGTGCCAGCCGAGCCGGGACAGGGGGATTTGGCTACACCTTC.

This clonotype was seen at least ten times. The chain combines TRBV7-6 with TRBJ2-5, with TRBD1 as a possible D gene (5 bases). Germline assignment: CDR1 SGHVS and CDR2 FNYEAQ. CDR3 length: 13 residues. Trimming shortened V by 2 bases and J by 7 bases, and 11 bases separated the two germline ends. The DNA for the CDR3 is TGTGCCAGCAGCTTACTCAGGGCGAGGACCCAGTACTTC. Amino acid sequence: CASSLLRARTQYF.

At least ten counts were recorded for this clonotype. V and J are TRBV6-2 or TRBV6-3 and TRBJ1-5; no clear D gene. The CDR3 loop spans 13 amino acids. Between the trimmed V and J ends, which lost 3 bases and 10 bases, there was a span of 13 bases. Germline CDR1 reads MNHEY; CDR2 reads SVGEGT. The CDR3: CASSYDPGAPQHF. CDR3 DNA: TGTGCCAGCAGTTATGACCCCGGAGCCCCCCAGCATTTT.

The table lists this clonotype with many counts. CDR3: CASSIARQNSYNEQFF. The CDR3 coding sequence is TGTGCCAGCAGCATTGCGAGACAGAACTCCTACAATGAGCAGTTCTTC. This rearrangement joins TRBV11-2 to TRBJ2-1; D is possibly TRBD1 (5 bases). V was shortened by 5 bases and J by 0 bases, with 14 bases between the two germline ends. Germline V gives CDR1 SGHAT, CDR2 FQNNGV. The CDR3 extends over 16 amino acids.

The V and J genes are TRBV7-2 and TRBJ1-2, with 9 nucleotides matching TRBD1. The trim removed 2 bases at V and 6 bases at J, leaving 7 bases unmatched. The CDR3 has 15 amino acids. Germline loops: CDR1 SGHTA, CDR2 FQGNSA. DNA for the CDR3: TGTGCCAGCAGCTTAACACAGGGGGCACTGAATGGCTACACCTTC. This gives the protein CASSLTQGALNGYTF.

This clonotype was counted many times. V and J are TRBV5-6 and TRBJ1-6, with 7 bases identical to TRBD1. The CDR3 sequence is 16 residues long. V dropped 3 bases and J dropped 4; count of bases not matched to a gene: 7. Germline assignment: CDR1 SGHDT and CDR2 YYEEEE. For the CDR3, the DNA is TGTGCCAGCAGCTCTCGGACAGGTCAATATAATTCACCCCTCCACTTT. It codes for CASSSRTGQYNSPLHF.